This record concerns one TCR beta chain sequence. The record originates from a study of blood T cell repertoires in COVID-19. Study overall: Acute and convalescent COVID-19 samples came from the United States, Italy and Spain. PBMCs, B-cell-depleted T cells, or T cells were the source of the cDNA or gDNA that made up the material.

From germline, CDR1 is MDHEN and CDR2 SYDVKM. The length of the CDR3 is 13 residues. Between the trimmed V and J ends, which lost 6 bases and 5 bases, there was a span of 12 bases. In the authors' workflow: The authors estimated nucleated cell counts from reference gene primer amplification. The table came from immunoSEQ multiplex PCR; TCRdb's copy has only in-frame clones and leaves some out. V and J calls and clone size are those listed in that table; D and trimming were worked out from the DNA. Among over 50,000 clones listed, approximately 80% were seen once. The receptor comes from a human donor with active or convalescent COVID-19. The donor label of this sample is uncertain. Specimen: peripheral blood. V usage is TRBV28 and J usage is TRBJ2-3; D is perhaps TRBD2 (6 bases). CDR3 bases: TGTGCCAGCAGGGAGGGGCGGGGAGATACGCAGTATTTT. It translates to CASREGRGDTQYF.